This T cell receptor (beta chain) was recorded in a study of blood T cells in healthy people across ages. A J-beta primer mix and a sample-barcoded 5' primer were used in a second PCR of about 7 to 12 cycles. Every sample gave at least 3 million paired-end reads containing CDR3. TCRdb re-called the 5' RACE reads through MiXCR, storing one row per CDR3 protein. This table has approximately 820,000 distinct CDR3 sequences, under 55% appearing once. PBMCs, at least 7 million per sample, were isolated. General study results and limits: Long-lived donors exceeded aged donors in naive CD4+ cells and diversity. From one million sequenced T cells, diversity estimates were lower bounds.

Remarks on this clonotype: The antigen remains unidentified.

Germline V gene data show CDR1 as MNHEY and CDR2 as SVGAGI. CDR3 length: 12 residues. V lost 4 bases, J lost 2 bases, and 5 bases lay in between. Sequenced: blood. The J gene is TRBJ1-2, the V gene TRBV6-5; the D is unclear. This receptor was identified in a man between 60 and 75 years old in good health. The CDR3 spells CASSSDNYGYTF. The CDR3 DNA sequence: TGTGCCAGCAGTTCAGACAACTATGGCTACACCTTC.